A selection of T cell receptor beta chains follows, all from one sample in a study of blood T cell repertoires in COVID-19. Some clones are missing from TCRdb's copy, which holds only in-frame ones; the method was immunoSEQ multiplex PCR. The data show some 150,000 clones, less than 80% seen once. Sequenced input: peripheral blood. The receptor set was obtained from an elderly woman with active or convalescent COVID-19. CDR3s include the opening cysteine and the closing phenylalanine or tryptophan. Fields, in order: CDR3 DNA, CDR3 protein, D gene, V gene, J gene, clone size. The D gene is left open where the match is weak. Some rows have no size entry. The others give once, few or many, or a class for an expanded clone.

cdr3_nt: TGTGCCAGCAGCAGCGGGACTAGCGGGGGAAATGAGCAGTTCTTC
cdr3_aa: CASSSGTSGGNEQFF
d_call: TRBD2
v_call: TRBV3-1/TRBV3-2
j_call: TRBJ2-1
clone_size: -

cdr3_nt: TGTGCCAGCAGCCCGCCTACTAGCGGAAGCACAGATACGCAGTATTTT
cdr3_aa: CASSPPTSGSTDTQYF
d_call: TRBD2
v_call: TRBV5-4
j_call: TRBJ2-3
clone_size: -

cdr3_nt: TGTGCCAGCAGCCCCGAGGGGACAGGGAATCAGCCCCAGCATTTT
cdr3_aa: CASSPEGTGNQPQHF
d_call: TRBD1
v_call: TRBV7-9
j_call: TRBJ1-5
clone_size: -

cdr3_nt: TGTGCCAGCTCACCCCGGACAGGGACCTACGAGCAGTACTTC
cdr3_aa: CASSPRTGTYEQYF
d_call: TRBD1
v_call: TRBV18
j_call: TRBJ2-7
clone_size: -

cdr3_nt: TGTGCCAGCAGCCCTGACAGGGAAAGAGGCTACACCTTC
cdr3_aa: CASSPDRERGYTF
d_call: TRBD1
v_call: TRBV7-2
j_call: TRBJ1-2
clone_size: -

cdr3_nt: TGCAGCGTTGGGACAGGGACTCAGCCCCAGCATTTT
cdr3_aa: CSVGTGTQPQHF
d_call: TRBD1
v_call: TRBV29-1
j_call: TRBJ1-5
clone_size: -

cdr3_nt: TGTGCCAGCAGCGTAGGCTTGGGGGCTAGCGGGGGTCGAAGCACAGATACGCAGTATTTT
cdr3_aa: CASSVGLGASGGRSTDTQYF
d_call: TRBD2
v_call: TRBV9
j_call: TRBJ2-3
clone_size: once

cdr3_nt: TGTGCCAGCAGCTTCCGGGACAGCTATGGCTACACCTTC
cdr3_aa: CASSFRDSYGYTF
d_call: TRBD1
v_call: TRBV5-6
j_call: TRBJ1-2
clone_size: -

cdr3_nt: TGTGCCAGCAGGCCAGGCAGGGATACTGAAGCTTTCTTT
cdr3_aa: CASRPGRDTEAFF
d_call: -
v_call: TRBV5-6
j_call: TRBJ1-1
clone_size: -

cdr3_nt: TGTGCCAGCAGCGCAGTAGGGGATATTTCTGAGCAGTACTTC
cdr3_aa: CASSAVGDISEQYF
d_call: -
v_call: TRBV5-6
j_call: TRBJ2-7
clone_size: once

cdr3_nt: TGTGCCAGCAGCTTAAGCTCTAGCGGCACTTACAATGAGCAGTTCTTC
cdr3_aa: CASSLSSSGTYNEQFF
d_call: TRBD2
v_call: TRBV7-9
j_call: TRBJ2-1
clone_size: -

cdr3_nt: TGTGCCAGCAGAAAGCCGGGACAGATATTTGGCTACACCTTC
cdr3_aa: CASRKPGQIFGYTF
d_call: TRBD1
v_call: TRBV5-4
j_call: TRBJ1-2
clone_size: -

cdr3_nt: TGTGCCAGCTCCCCACTCCTCGGGCAGGGCGGAAATTCACCCCTCCACTTT
cdr3_aa: CASSPLLGQGGNSPLHF
d_call: -
v_call: TRBV18
j_call: TRBJ1-6
clone_size: -

cdr3_nt: TGCGCCAGCAGTGATAGGGACAGGAAGCAGGAAAAACTGTTTTTT
cdr3_aa: CASSDRDRKQEKLFF
d_call: TRBD1
v_call: TRBV10-2
j_call: TRBJ1-4
clone_size: -

cdr3_nt: TGTGCCAGCAGCTTAAGTGGACAGTATTCACCCCTCCACTTT
cdr3_aa: CASSLSGQYSPLHF
d_call: -
v_call: TRBV7-3
j_call: TRBJ1-6
clone_size: -

cdr3_nt: TGCGCCAGCAGACTACTAGCGGTTTCCGGGGAGCTGTTTTTT
cdr3_aa: CASRLLAVSGELFF
d_call: TRBD2
v_call: TRBV4-1
j_call: TRBJ2-2
clone_size: -

cdr3_nt: TGTGCCAGCAGCCAAGGGGCAGGGACATTCTATGGCTACACCTTC
cdr3_aa: CASSQGAGTFYGYTF
d_call: -
v_call: TRBV3-1/TRBV3-2
j_call: TRBJ1-2
clone_size: -

cdr3_nt: TGTGCCAGCAGCACCCGACAGGGAGCCACCGGGGAGCTGTTTTTT
cdr3_aa: CASSTRQGATGELFF
d_call: TRBD1
v_call: TRBV9
j_call: TRBJ2-2
clone_size: -

cdr3_nt: TGTGCCAGCAGCTTAGGTTCCGGGACAGCGAACACCGGGGAGCTGTTTTTT
cdr3_aa: CASSLGSGTANTGELFF
d_call: TRBD1
v_call: TRBV13
j_call: TRBJ2-2
clone_size: -

cdr3_nt: TGTGCCAGCTGCGGAGGAGGGAATGAGCAGTTCTTC
cdr3_aa: CASCGGGNEQFF
d_call: -
v_call: TRBV12-3/TRBV12-4
j_call: TRBJ2-1
clone_size: -

cdr3_nt: TGCGCCACCTTCGTTGGGGGGGCAACTGAAGCTTTCTTT
cdr3_aa: CATFVGGATEAFF
d_call: -
v_call: TRBV10-2
j_call: TRBJ1-1
clone_size: -

cdr3_nt: TGCGCCAGCAGCTTCCCCCGGGGGTACCAAGAGACCCAGTACTTC
cdr3_aa: CASSFPRGYQETQYF
d_call: -
v_call: TRBV5-1
j_call: TRBJ2-5
clone_size: -

cdr3_nt: TGCGCCAGCAGCCCATTTGCCGGGGGAAACACCATATATTTT
cdr3_aa: CASSPFAGGNTIYF
d_call: -
v_call: TRBV5-1
j_call: TRBJ1-3
clone_size: -

cdr3_nt: TGTGCCAGCAGCAAAGGTACGGGACACCTCATCGTATGCACAGATACGCAGTATTTT
cdr3_aa: CASSKGTGHLIVCTDTQYF
d_call: -
v_call: TRBV21-1
j_call: TRBJ2-3
clone_size: -

cdr3_nt: TGTGCCAGCAGGGAGGTAGGTCGGGAGACCCAGTACTTC
cdr3_aa: CASREVGRETQYF
d_call: -
v_call: TRBV27
j_call: TRBJ2-5
clone_size: -

cdr3_nt: TGCGCCAGCAGCCAAGGGCGGGGTGGCGAGCAGTACTTC
cdr3_aa: CASSQGRGGEQYF
d_call: -
v_call: TRBV4-1
j_call: TRBJ2-7
clone_size: large

cdr3_nt: TGTGCCAGCAGTGAAGGGGGGTTTGGTGGCTACACCTTC
cdr3_aa: CASSEGGFGGYTF
d_call: -
v_call: TRBV25-1
j_call: TRBJ1-2
clone_size: -

cdr3_nt: TGTGCCAGCAGCGCCCAACCGGGACTAGCGGGGGATACAGATACGCAGTATTTT
cdr3_aa: CASSAQPGLAGDTDTQYF
d_call: TRBD2
v_call: TRBV7-3
j_call: TRBJ2-3
clone_size: -

cdr3_nt: TGTGCCAGCAGCCTTGACAGGGGGCTGGTAGCTTTCTTT
cdr3_aa: CASSLDRGLVAFF
d_call: TRBD1
v_call: TRBV6-5
j_call: TRBJ1-1
clone_size: many

cdr3_nt: TGTGCCAGCTCACCCCTCAAGGAGCCGAGGGGCTACACCTTC
cdr3_aa: CASSPLKEPRGYTF
d_call: -
v_call: TRBV18
j_call: TRBJ1-2
clone_size: -

cdr3_nt: TGCGCCAGCAGCTTGGACAGACACCCCTACGAGCAGTACTTC
cdr3_aa: CASSLDRHPYEQYF
d_call: -
v_call: TRBV5-1
j_call: TRBJ2-7
clone_size: -

cdr3_nt: TGTGCCTGGAGTGCCCCCTCTGCGGGCGGAAACACCATATATTTT
cdr3_aa: CAWSAPSAGGNTIYF
d_call: -
v_call: TRBV30
j_call: TRBJ1-3
clone_size: -

cdr3_nt: TGTGCCAGCAGTTATTCGTTGAACACTGAAGCTTTCTTT
cdr3_aa: CASSYSLNTEAFF
d_call: -
v_call: TRBV6-5
j_call: TRBJ1-1
clone_size: -

cdr3_nt: TGCAGTGCTAGTGGGGGGGGCTGGACTGAAGCTTTCTTT
cdr3_aa: CSASGGGWTEAFF
d_call: -
v_call: TRBV20-1
j_call: TRBJ1-1
clone_size: -

cdr3_nt: TGTGCCAGCAGGAACAGGGGCCAGGCCTACGAGCAGTACTTC
cdr3_aa: CASRNRGQAYEQYF
d_call: TRBD1
v_call: TRBV6-5
j_call: TRBJ2-7
clone_size: -

cdr3_nt: TGTGCCAGCAGCGTAGGGGCGGGGGCGCTCACAGATACGCAGTATTTT
cdr3_aa: CASSVGAGALTDTQYF
d_call: -
v_call: TRBV9
j_call: TRBJ2-3
clone_size: -

cdr3_nt: TGTGCCACCAGTGTTATTGTAGGGGGGGCCAGGAATGAGCAGTTCTTC
cdr3_aa: CATSVIVGGARNEQFF
d_call: -
v_call: TRBV15
j_call: TRBJ2-1
clone_size: -

cdr3_nt: TGCGCCAGCAGCCTATTGACAGGACTGAACACTGAAGCTTTCTTT
cdr3_aa: CASSLLTGLNTEAFF
d_call: -
v_call: TRBV5-1
j_call: TRBJ1-1
clone_size: -

cdr3_nt: TGTGCCTCAATTAAGCGGGGGCGGTCCTACGAGCAGTACTTC
cdr3_aa: CASIKRGRSYEQYF
d_call: TRBD2
v_call: TRBV30
j_call: TRBJ2-7
clone_size: -

cdr3_nt: TGTGCCTTCCACCAGGGGCTAGCGGAGAACACCGGGGAGCTGTTTTTT
cdr3_aa: CAFHQGLAENTGELFF
d_call: -
v_call: TRBV7-9
j_call: TRBJ2-2
clone_size: -

cdr3_nt: TGTGCCAGCAGTTCCCCATGGGACAGGTCTGGGGCCAACGTCCTGACTTTC
cdr3_aa: CASSSPWDRSGANVLTF
d_call: TRBD1
v_call: TRBV28
j_call: TRBJ2-6
clone_size: -

cdr3_nt: TGTGCCAGCAGCCCCGGGAGTACCGCCTATGGCTACACCTTC
cdr3_aa: CASSPGSTAYGYTF
d_call: -
v_call: TRBV11-2
j_call: TRBJ1-2
clone_size: -

cdr3_nt: TGTGCCAGCAGCTTCGGGACAGGGGGCAATCAGCCCCAGCATTTT
cdr3_aa: CASSFGTGGNQPQHF
d_call: TRBD1
v_call: TRBV7-9
j_call: TRBJ1-5
clone_size: -

cdr3_nt: TGTGCCAGCAGCTTAGGCGGGGGCCGTGAGACCCAGTACTTC
cdr3_aa: CASSLGGGRETQYF
d_call: -
v_call: TRBV11-3
j_call: TRBJ2-5
clone_size: -

cdr3_nt: TGTGCCACCAGCGGAAGACAGGTCTTTAATGAAAAACTGTTTTTT
cdr3_aa: CATSGRQVFNEKLFF
d_call: -
v_call: TRBV15
j_call: TRBJ1-4
clone_size: once

cdr3_nt: TGTGCCACCAGTGGACTAGCGGGGGTCAATGAGCAGTTCTTC
cdr3_aa: CATSGLAGVNEQFF
d_call: TRBD2
v_call: TRBV24-1
j_call: TRBJ2-1
clone_size: -

cdr3_nt: TGTGCCAGTAATCGACCCTCAGGGGGCGGCGAGCAGTACTTC
cdr3_aa: CASNRPSGGGEQYF
d_call: TRBD1
v_call: TRBV19
j_call: TRBJ2-7
clone_size: -

cdr3_nt: TGTGCCAGCAGGGAGTCGTGGGGGCCCAGGGAGCAGTACTTC
cdr3_aa: CASRESWGPREQYF
d_call: -
v_call: TRBV6-5
j_call: TRBJ2-7
clone_size: -

cdr3_nt: TGTGCCAGCAGCTTAAAAATAAGCACAGATACGCAGTATTTT
cdr3_aa: CASSLKISTDTQYF
d_call: -
v_call: TRBV7-2
j_call: TRBJ2-3
clone_size: once

cdr3_nt: TGTGCCAGCAGCTTATTTCAGGGGGCGTCGGGCACTGAAGCTTTCTTT
cdr3_aa: CASSLFQGASGTEAFF
d_call: TRBD1
v_call: TRBV11-2
j_call: TRBJ1-1
clone_size: -

cdr3_nt: TGTGCCAGCAGCTGGACAGGCACTGAAGCTTTCTTT
cdr3_aa: CASSWTGTEAFF
d_call: TRBD1
v_call: TRBV5-6
j_call: TRBJ1-1
clone_size: -

cdr3_nt: TGTGCCAGTAGTAGGAGGGGACAGGGGTGGGAGAATCAGCCCCAGCATTTT
cdr3_aa: CASSRRGQGWENQPQHF
d_call: TRBD1
v_call: TRBV19
j_call: TRBJ1-5
clone_size: -

cdr3_nt: TGCAGCGTAGAACCCGAGGACAGGGGGATCTACGGTGGCTACACCTTC
cdr3_aa: CSVEPEDRGIYGGYTF
d_call: TRBD1
v_call: TRBV29-1
j_call: TRBJ1-2
clone_size: -

cdr3_nt: TGTGCCTGGAGTCCGAAAACGGGACAGACCTCTGGAAACACCATATATTTT
cdr3_aa: CAWSPKTGQTSGNTIYF
d_call: TRBD1
v_call: TRBV30
j_call: TRBJ1-3
clone_size: once

cdr3_nt: TGTGCCGTGGGACAGGGGGCTAGCATTGAGCAGTTCTTC
cdr3_aa: CAVGQGASIEQFF
d_call: TRBD1
v_call: TRBV10-3
j_call: TRBJ2-1
clone_size: -

cdr3_nt: TGCGCCAGCAGCTTGGGGGACAGCAACAATCAGCCCCAGCATTTT
cdr3_aa: CASSLGDSNNQPQHF
d_call: TRBD1
v_call: TRBV5-1
j_call: TRBJ1-5
clone_size: -